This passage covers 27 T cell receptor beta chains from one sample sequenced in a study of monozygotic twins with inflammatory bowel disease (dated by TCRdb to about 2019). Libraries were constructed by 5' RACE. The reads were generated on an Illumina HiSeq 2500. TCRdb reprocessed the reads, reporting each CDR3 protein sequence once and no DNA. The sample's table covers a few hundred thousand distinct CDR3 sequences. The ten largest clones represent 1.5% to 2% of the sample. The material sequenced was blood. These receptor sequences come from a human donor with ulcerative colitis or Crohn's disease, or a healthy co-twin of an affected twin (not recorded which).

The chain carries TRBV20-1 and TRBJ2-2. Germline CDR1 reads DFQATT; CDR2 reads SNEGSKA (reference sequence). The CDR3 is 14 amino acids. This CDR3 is CSARIPSGPGELFF.

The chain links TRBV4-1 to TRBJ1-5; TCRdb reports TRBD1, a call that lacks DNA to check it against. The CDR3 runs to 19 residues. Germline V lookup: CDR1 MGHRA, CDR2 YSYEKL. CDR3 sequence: CASSLILVTGKATDQPQHF.

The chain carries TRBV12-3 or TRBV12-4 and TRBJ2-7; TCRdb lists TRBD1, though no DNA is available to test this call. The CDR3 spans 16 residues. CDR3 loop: CASSLLIGSPSAEQYF.

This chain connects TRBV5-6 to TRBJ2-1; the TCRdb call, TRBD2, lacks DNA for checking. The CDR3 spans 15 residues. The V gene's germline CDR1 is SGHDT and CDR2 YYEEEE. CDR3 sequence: CASSPVGGRSNEQFF.

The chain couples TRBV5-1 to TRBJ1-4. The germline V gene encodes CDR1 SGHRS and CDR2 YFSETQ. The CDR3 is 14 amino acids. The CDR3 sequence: CASSFGLINEKLFF.

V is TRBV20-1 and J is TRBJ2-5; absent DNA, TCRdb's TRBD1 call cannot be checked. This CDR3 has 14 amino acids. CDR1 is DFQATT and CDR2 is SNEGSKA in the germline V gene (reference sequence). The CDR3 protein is CSAILTGGPETQYF.

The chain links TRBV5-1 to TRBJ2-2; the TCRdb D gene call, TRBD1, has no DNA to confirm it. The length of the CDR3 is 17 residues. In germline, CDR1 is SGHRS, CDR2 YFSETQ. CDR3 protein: CASSLVGDITNTGELFF.

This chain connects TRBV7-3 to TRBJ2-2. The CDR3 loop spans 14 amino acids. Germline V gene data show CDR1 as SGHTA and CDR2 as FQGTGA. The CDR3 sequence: CASSLSGLSGELFF.

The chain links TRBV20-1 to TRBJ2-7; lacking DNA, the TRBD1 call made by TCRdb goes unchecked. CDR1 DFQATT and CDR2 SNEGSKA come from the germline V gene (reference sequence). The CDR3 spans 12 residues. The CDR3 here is CSARPGNYEQYF.

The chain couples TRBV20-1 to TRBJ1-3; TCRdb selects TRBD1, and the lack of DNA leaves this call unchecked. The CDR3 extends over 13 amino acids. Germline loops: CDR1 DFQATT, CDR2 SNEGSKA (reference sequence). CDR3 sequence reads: CSAADRVGNTIYF.

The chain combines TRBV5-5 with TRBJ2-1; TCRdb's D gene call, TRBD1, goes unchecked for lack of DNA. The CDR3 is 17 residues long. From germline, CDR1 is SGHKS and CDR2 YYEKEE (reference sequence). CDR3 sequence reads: CASSPSVQSDGNNEQFF.

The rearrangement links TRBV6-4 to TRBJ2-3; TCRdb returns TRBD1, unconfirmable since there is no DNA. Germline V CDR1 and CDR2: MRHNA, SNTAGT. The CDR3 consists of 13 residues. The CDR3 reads CASSPTGADTQYF.

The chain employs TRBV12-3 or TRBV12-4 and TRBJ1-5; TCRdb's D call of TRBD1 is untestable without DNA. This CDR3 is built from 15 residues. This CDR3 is CASSLGQGVGQPQHF.

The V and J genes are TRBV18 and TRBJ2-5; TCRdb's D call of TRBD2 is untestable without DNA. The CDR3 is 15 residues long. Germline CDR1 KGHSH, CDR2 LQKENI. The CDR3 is CASSFSGESQETQYF.

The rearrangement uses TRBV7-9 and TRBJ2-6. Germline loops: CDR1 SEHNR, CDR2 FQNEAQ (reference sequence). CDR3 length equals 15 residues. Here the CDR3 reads CASSFRDSGANVLTF.

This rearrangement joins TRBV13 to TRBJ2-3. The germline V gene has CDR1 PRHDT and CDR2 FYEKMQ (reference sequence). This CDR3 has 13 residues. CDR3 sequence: CASSLFSGDTQYF.

The CDR3: CASSVSRGSRDTQYF. The chain joins TRBV9 to TRBJ2-3; absent DNA, TCRdb's TRBD1 call cannot be checked. CDR1 is SGDLS, CDR2 YYNGEE, per germline. CDR3 size: 15 residues.

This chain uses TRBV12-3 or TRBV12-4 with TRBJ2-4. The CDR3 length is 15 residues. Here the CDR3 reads CASSLGGIAKNIQYF.

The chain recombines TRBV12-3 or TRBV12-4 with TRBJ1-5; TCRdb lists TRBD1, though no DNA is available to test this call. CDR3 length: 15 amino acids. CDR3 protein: CASRVSGGNSQPQHF.

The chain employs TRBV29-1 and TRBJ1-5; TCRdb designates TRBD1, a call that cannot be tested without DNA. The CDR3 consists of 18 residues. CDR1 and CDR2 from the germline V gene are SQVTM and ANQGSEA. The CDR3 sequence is CSAEWRQGRVLSNQPQHF.

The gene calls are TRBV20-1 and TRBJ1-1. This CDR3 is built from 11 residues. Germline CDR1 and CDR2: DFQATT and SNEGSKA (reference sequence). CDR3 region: CSARVRTEAFF.

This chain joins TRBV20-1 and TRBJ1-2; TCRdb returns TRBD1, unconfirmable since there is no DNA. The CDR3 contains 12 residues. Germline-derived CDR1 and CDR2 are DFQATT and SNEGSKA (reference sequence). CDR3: CSARTGTYGYTF.

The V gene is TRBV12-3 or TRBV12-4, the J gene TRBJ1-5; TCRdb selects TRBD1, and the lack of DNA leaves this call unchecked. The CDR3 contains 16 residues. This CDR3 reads CASSLKAGTSNQPQHF.

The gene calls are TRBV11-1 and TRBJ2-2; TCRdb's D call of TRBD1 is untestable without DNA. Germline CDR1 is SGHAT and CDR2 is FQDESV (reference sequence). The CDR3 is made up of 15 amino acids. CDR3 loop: CASSLRGLGTGELFF.

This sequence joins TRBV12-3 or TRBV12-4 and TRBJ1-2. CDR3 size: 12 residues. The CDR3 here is CASSLLSESYTF.

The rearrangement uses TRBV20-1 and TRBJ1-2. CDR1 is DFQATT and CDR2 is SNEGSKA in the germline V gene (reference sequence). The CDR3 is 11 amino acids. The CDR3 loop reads CSARGGYGYTF.

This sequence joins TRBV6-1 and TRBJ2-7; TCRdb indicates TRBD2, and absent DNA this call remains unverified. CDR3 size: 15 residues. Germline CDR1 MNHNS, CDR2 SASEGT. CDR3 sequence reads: CASSEPGTVSYEQYF.